This entry lists 25 T cell receptor beta chains sequenced from one sample in a study of T cell changes during pregnancy in multiple sclerosis. Sequenced by immunoSEQ multiplex PCR; TCRdb stores in-frame clones only, minus some. Of approximately 100,000 clones listed, 91% are singletons. This sample comprised peripheral blood, obtained in the second trimester of pregnancy. These receptors came from a female donor with multiple sclerosis, enrolled in a pregnancy study.

The rearrangement links TRBV27 to TRBJ2-3; no firm D call. Germline V gene sequence: CDR1 MNHEY, CDR2 SMNVEV (reference sequence). The germline V and J ends were trimmed by 4 bases and 1 base, with 6 bases remaining between them. The CDR3 covers 13 residues. CDR3 region: CASSYLGTDTQYF. The CDR3 DNA sequence: TGTGCCAGCAGTTATCTAGGCACAGATACGCAGTATTTT.

The chain has TRBV9 and TRBJ2-3; 11 bases line up with TRBD2. The CDR3 loop spans 15 amino acids. Germline CDR1 is SGDLS and CDR2 is YYNGEE. Trimming took 2 bases from V and 6 from J; bases not matched to a gene: 5. The CDR3 loop is CASSVLAGGMDTQYF. CDR3 coding DNA: TGTGCCAGCAGCGTCTTAGCGGGAGGGATGGATACGCAGTATTTT.

This chain uses TRBV5-1 with TRBJ1-1; TRBD1 might be the D (5 bases). Trimming pared 0 bases from V and 3 bases from J, leaving 12 bases between. CDR1 and CDR2 from the germline V gene are SGHRS and YFSETQ. The CDR3 runs to 15 residues. The CDR3 DNA reads TGCGCCAGCAGCTTGGATGGCCCCAGGGACACTGAAGCTTTCTTT. This translates into CASSLDGPRDTEAFF.

V is TRBV27 and J is TRBJ2-2; maybe TRBD2 (5 bases). The CDR3 sequence is 13 residues long. CDR1 and CDR2 (germline): MNHEY, SMNVEV (reference sequence). Trimming took off 10 bases at V and 4 bases at J, with 13 bases between the two ends. The CDR3 bases are TGTGCCACTGGGGAGATGAGCACCGGGGAGCTGTTTTTT. It translates to CATGEMSTGELFF.

V gene TRBV7-2 combines with J gene TRBJ1-1; no clear D. This CDR3 contains 15 residues. The V end lost 2 bases, the J end lost 0 bases, and 10 bases lay between the germline ends. Germline CDR1 is SGHTA and CDR2 is FQGNSA. In DNA form, the CDR3 reads TGTGCCAGCAGCTTATCAAGGAGCATGAACACTGAAGCTTTCTTT. This sequence encodes CASSLSRSMNTEAFF.

The chain combines TRBV4-2 with TRBJ2-2; D remains ambiguous. The CDR3 is 14 amino acids. Trimming removed 0 bases from V and 4 bases from J, with 6 bases in between. CDR1 is LGHNA, CDR2 YNFKEQ, per germline. The CDR3 coding sequence is TGTGCCAGCAGCCAAGATGTGAGCACCGGGGAGCTGTTTTTT. Translated, it gives CASSQDVSTGELFF.

This chain links TRBV30 with TRBJ1-2, with 7 bases aligning to TRBD1. V lost 5 bases to trimming and J lost 8 bases; unmatched junction nucleotides: 5. This CDR3 is built from 11 residues. CDR1 and CDR2 from the germline V gene are GTSNPN and SVGIG (reference sequence). In DNA, the CDR3 is TGTGCCTGGGGACAGGAGGAAGGCTACACCTTC. This encodes CAWGQEEGYTF. Looking up the rest from reference TRBV30 and TRBJ1-2 gives the full variable domain: SQTIHQWPATLVQPVGSPLSLECTVEGTSNPNLYWYRQAAGRGLQLLFYSVGIGQISSEVPQNLSASRPQDRQFILSSKKLLLSDSGFYLCAWGQEEGYTFGSGTRLTVV.

CDR3 nucleotide sequence: TGTGCCAGTAGTATACGGAGCGAGCAGTACTTC. Its protein product is CASSIRSEQYF. This rearrangement joins TRBV19 to TRBJ2-7, with no clear D. Germline CDR1 reads LNHDA; CDR2 reads SQIVND (reference sequence). V was clipped by 2 bases and J by 6 bases, with 5 bases between them. CDR3 length equals 11 residues.

The chain couples TRBV28 to TRBJ1-1; possibly TRBD1 for D (6 bases). CDR1 and CDR2 (germline): MDHEN, SYDVKM. The V and J ends lost 7 bases and 2 bases respectively, with 17 bases between them. The CDR3 spans 15 residues. The CDR3 reads CASTSVGGPNTEAFF. In DNA, the CDR3 is TGTGCCAGCACCTCGGTCGGGGGGCCCAACACTGAAGCTTTCTTT.

This clone was counted between two and nine times. The CDR3 spells CASSTFGTGNNQPQHF. CDR3 in DNA: TGTGCCAGTAGTACATTCGGGACAGGGAACAATCAGCCCCAGCATTTT. The chain employs TRBV19 and TRBJ1-5; 9 bases match TRBD1. This CDR3 comprises 16 residues. Germline V lookup: CDR1 LNHDA, CDR2 SQIVND (reference sequence). The V segment lost 4 bases and the J segment 3 bases; nucleotides outside the gene matches: 7.

A word on this clone: Just one base apart from a much larger clone, this may be a read error. The CDR3 loop reads CASNLRPGHEAFF. The CDR3 nucleotides are TGTGCCAGCAACTTAAGGCCGGGACATGAAGCTTTCTTT. The V and J genes are TRBV7-3 and TRBJ1-1; D might be TRBD1 (6 bases). Germline CDR1 SGHTA, CDR2 FQGTGA. This CDR3 is 13 amino acids long.

V and J are TRBV11-1 and TRBJ2-1, with a possible D match to TRBD2 (5 bases). The germline CDR1 and CDR2 sequences are SGHAT and FQDESV (reference sequence). V gave up 3 bases and J gave up 7 bases, with 7 bases separating them. The CDR3 sequence is 12 residues long. CDR3 loop: CASSFTGNEQFF. The CDR3 DNA is TGTGCCAGCAGCTTTACGGGGAATGAGCAGTTCTTC.

This chain uses TRBV10-2 with TRBJ1-5; D is uncertain. Trimming took off 4 bases at V and 1 base at J, with 8 bases between the two ends. Germline V CDR1 and CDR2: WSHSY, SAAADI. The CDR3 spans 14 residues. CDR3 in DNA: TGCGCCAGCAGTGCTATACAGAGCAATCAGCCCCAGCATTTT. It yields the protein CASSAIQSNQPQHF.

The rearrangement uses TRBV15 and TRBJ2-4; the match to TRBD1 covers 7 bases. Germline CDR1 is LNHNV and CDR2 is YYDKDF (reference sequence). This CDR3 has 14 amino acids. V lost 0 bases and J lost 7; bases outside the gene matches: 3. The CDR3 region has the DNA TGTGCCACCAGCAGAGATGGGACAGACAACATTCAGTACTTC. Protein: CATSRDGTDNIQYF.

This clone was counted between two and nine times. The chain employs TRBV28 and TRBJ1-2; TRBD1 matches at 9 bases. The CDR3 has 13 residues. V was clipped by 4 bases and J by 7 bases; unmatched bases: 4. The germline gives CDR1 MDHEN, CDR2 SYDVKM. CDR3 bases: TGTGCCAGCAGTTACCGGGACAGGGTTGGCTACACCTTC. Residues: CASSYRDRVGYTF.

The chain has TRBV29-1 and TRBJ2-3, with 7 bases aligning to TRBD2. Germline CDR1 reads SQVTM; CDR2 reads ANQGSEA. V dropped 6 bases and J dropped 5; count of bases not matched to a gene: 8. The CDR3 loop spans 13 amino acids. In DNA, the CDR3 is TGCAGCGTCTCGGCGGGAGTATTAGATACGCAGTATTTT. Protein sequence: CSVSAGVLDTQYF.

The chain employs TRBV15 and TRBJ1-2; unclear D gene. Germline CDR1 and CDR2: LNHNV and YYDKDF (reference sequence). CDR3 length equals 14 residues. The V and J ends lost 0 bases and 5 bases respectively, with 10 bases between them. CDR3 nucleotides: TGTGCCACCAGCAGAGATAAACGGAGTTATGGCTACACCTTC. Protein: CATSRDKRSYGYTF. Supplemented by reference TRBV15 and TRBJ1-2, the full variable domain reads DAMVIQNPRYQVTQFGKPVTLSCSQTLNHNVMYWYQQKSSQAPKLLFHYYDKDFNNEADTPDNFQSRRPNTSFCFLDIRSPGLGDTAMYLCATSRDKRSYGYTFGSGTRLTVV.

The chain uses TRBV27 and TRBJ2-3; D is undetermined. The CDR3 runs 13 residues. Trimming left V 4 bases short and J 5 bases short, with 10 bases between. Germline V gene lookup returns CDR1 MNHEY and CDR2 SMNVEV (reference sequence). The CDR3 region is CASSSYGRDTQYF. CDR3 in DNA: TGTGCCAGCAGTTCATATGGCCGAGATACGCAGTATTTT.

The chain uses TRBV19 and TRBJ2-6; D is possibly TRBD1 (6 bases). V was trimmed by 3 bases and J by 0 bases, leaving 12 bases between them. The germline CDR1 and CDR2 sequences are LNHDA and SQIVND (reference sequence). This CDR3 contains 17 residues. CDR3 in DNA: TGTGCCAGTAGTATGTTCCAGGGGAGCTCTGGGGCCAACGTCCTGACTTTC. This translates into CASSMFQGSSGANVLTF. The variable domain in full, completed from reference TRBV19 and TRBJ2-6, reads DGGITQSPKYLFRKEGQNVTLSCEQNLNHDAMYWYRQDPGQGLRLIYYSQIVNDFQKGDIAEGYSVSREKKESFPLTVTSAQKNPTAFYLCASSMFQGSSGANVLTFGAGSRLTVL.

The rearrangement uses TRBV5-1 and TRBJ2-3, with 10 positions matching TRBD2. There are 15 residues in the CDR3. Per germline, CDR1 SGHRS and CDR2 YFSETQ. Trimming removed 2 bases from V and 1 base from J; junction bases left unmatched: 1. The CDR3 region has the DNA TGCGCCAGCAGCTTCGGGACTAGCGGCACAGATACGCAGTATTTT. This translates into CASSFGTSGTDTQYF.

The chain uses TRBV28 and TRBJ2-5; the D gene is possibly TRBD2 (6 bases). Trimming removed 3 bases from V and 5 bases from J, with 13 bases in between. Looked up from germline, CDR1 is MDHEN and CDR2 is SYDVKM. The CDR3 spans 14 residues. CDR3 in DNA: TGTGCCAGCAGTTTGGGGGGAGGAGGCGAGACCCAGTACTTC. It encodes CASSLGGGGETQYF.

This chain uses TRBV2 with TRBJ2-2, with D possibly TRBD2 on 6 matching bases. CDR1 SNHLY and CDR2 FYNNEI come from the germline V gene. CDR3 length equals 13 residues. V was cut by 7 bases and J by 3 bases, with 9 bases left in between. CDR3 sequence: CASTRDYTGELFF. CDR3 bases: TGTGCCAGCACCCGGGACTACACCGGGGAGCTGTTTTTT.

The chain links TRBV7-8 to TRBJ2-2; the match to TRBD2 covers 8 bases. Germline-derived CDR1 and CDR2 are SGHVS and FQNEAQ. V shed 5 bases, J shed 2 bases, and the junction held 7 bases outside the gene matches. The CDR3 length is 16 residues. The CDR3 is CASSKDGGVNTGELFF. As DNA, the CDR3 is TGTGCCAGCAGCAAAGACGGGGGGGTCAACACCGGGGAGCTGTTTTTT.

CDR3 coding DNA: TGTGCCAGCGCAGCGAACACCGGGGAGCTGTTTTTT. Its translation is CASAANTGELFF. The chain employs TRBV7-9 and TRBJ2-2; the D is unclear. Germline loops: CDR1 SEHNR, CDR2 FQNEAQ (reference sequence). This CDR3 region has 12 residues. Trimming pared 8 bases from V and 0 bases from J, leaving 4 bases between.

The V call is TRBV6-5, the J call TRBJ2-7, with TRBD1 matching over 9 bases. The CDR3 totals 15 residues. The ends lost 0 bases at V and 0 bases at J; junction bases unmatched: 0. Germline assignment: CDR1 MNHEY and CDR2 SVGAGI. The chain's CDR3 is CASSYSTGGSYEQYF. The CDR3 bases are TGTGCCAGCAGTTACTCGACAGGGGGCTCCTACGAGCAGTACTTC.